This TCR beta chain stems from a study of cytomegalovirus exposure and HLA in healthy donors. Study findings and constraints: A cluster of highly shared sequence variants was likely a sequencing artifact. Indistinguishable V segments such as TRBV6-2 and TRBV6-3 were excluded.

Healthy people donating bone marrow made up the donors. Donors had nominal health at sampling but likely had unrecorded immune exposures. PCR employed 60 Vbeta and 13 Jbeta primers. TCRdb keeps only in-frame clones here, not all; method: immunoSEQ multiplex PCR. The table has about 110,000 clones, less than 85% seen once. A word on this clone: Its antigen is as yet unknown.

The V end lost 2 bases, the J end lost 0 bases, and 8 bases lay between the germline ends. From germline, CDR1 is SGHDT and CDR2 YYEEEE. The CDR3 is 14 residues long. This TCR derives from a man aged 25-45 years in good health and CMV-seropositive. The source material was PBMCs. The chain joins TRBV5-6 to TRBJ1-1; no reliable D call. DNA for the CDR3: TGTGCCAGCAGCTTAACGGGAATGAACACTGAAGCTTTCTTT. Translated: CASSLTGMNTEAFF.